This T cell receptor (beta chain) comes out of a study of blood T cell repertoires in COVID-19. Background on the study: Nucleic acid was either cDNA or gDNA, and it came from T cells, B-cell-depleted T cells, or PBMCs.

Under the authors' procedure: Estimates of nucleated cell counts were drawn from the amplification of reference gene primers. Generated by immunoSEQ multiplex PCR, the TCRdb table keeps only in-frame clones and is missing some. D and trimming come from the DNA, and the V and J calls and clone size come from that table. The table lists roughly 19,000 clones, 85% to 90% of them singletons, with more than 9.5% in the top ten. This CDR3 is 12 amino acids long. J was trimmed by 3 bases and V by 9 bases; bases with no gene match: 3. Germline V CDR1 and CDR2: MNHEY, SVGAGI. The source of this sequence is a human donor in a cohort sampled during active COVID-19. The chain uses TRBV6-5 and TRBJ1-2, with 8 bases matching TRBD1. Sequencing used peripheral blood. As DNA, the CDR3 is TGTGCCAGTACGACAGGGGACTATGGCTACACCTTC. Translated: CASTTGDYGYTF.